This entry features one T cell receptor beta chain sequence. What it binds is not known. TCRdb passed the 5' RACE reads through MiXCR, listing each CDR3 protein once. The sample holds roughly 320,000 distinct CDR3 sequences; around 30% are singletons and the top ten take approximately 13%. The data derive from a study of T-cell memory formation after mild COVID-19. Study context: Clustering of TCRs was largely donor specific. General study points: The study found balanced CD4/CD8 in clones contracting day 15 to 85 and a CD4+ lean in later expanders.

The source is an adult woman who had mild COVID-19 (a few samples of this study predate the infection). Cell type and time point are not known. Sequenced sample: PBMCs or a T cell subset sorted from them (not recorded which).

The CDR3 DNA reads as TGTGCCAGCAGCCTGTCTGGGATGGTGAACACTGAAGCTTTCTTT. This sequence encodes CASSLSGMVNTEAFF. This sequence joins TRBV7-3 and TRBJ1-1; no reliable D call. This CDR3 has 15 residues. Trimming took 5 bases from V and 0 from J, leaving 13 bases between them. Germline-derived CDR1 and CDR2 are SGHTA and FQGTGA.